Presented here are 24 T cell receptor beta chains from one specimen sequenced in a study of vaccination effects on CD4 cells after COVID-19. Using immunoSEQ multiplex PCR, the repertoire was profiled, and TCRdb retains in-frame clones only, with some absent. Of around 60,000 clones in the sample, roughly 80% were seen once. Antigen specificity for these receptors is unknown. Once cultured for roughly nine days, the cells underwent separation to obtain CD4+ T cells. This sample comprised CD4+ T cells from PBMCs cultured without peptide, obtained before COVID-19 vaccination. The receptor set was obtained from a human donor who received a COVID-19 vaccine.

The chain has TRBV5-1 and TRBJ2-6; 12 bases are a match to TRBD1. This CDR3 has 19 amino acids. CDR1 is SGHRS, CDR2 YFSETQ, per germline. The trim removed 0 bases at V and 0 bases at J, leaving 4 bases unmatched. The CDR3 bases are TGCGCCAGCAGCTTGGCAGGGACAGGGGGCCTCTCTGGGGCCAACGTCCTGACTTTC. Its protein product is CASSLAGTGGLSGANVLTF.

This clone was observed a single time. Relative to the germline gene, one junction end is altered; a read error may explain this. The chain couples TRBV18 to TRBJ1-1; a weak D match, TRBD1 (6 bases). Germline values: CDR1 KGHSH, CDR2 LQKENI. CDR3 length: 13 residues. CDR3 DNA sequence: TGTGCCAGCTCGCCTCAGGGGAACGCTGAAGCTTTCTTT. Its protein is CASSPQGNAEAFF.

J is TRBJ2-3 and V is TRBV11-2; 7 nucleotides align to TRBD2. In germline, CDR1 is SGHAT, CDR2 FQNNGV. This CDR3 spans 15 amino acids. The V segment lost 3 bases and the J segment 2 bases; nucleotides outside the gene matches: 5. CDR3 in DNA: TGTGCCAGCAGCTTGGTTAGCGGGTACACAGATACGCAGTATTTT. Its protein product is CASSLVSGYTDTQYF.

V usage is TRBV6-2 or TRBV6-3 and J usage is TRBJ2-7; possibly TRBD1 for D (5 bases). CDR1 MNHEY and CDR2 SVGEGT come from the germline V gene. Trimming removed 6 bases from V and 1 base from J, with 7 bases in between. There are 12 residues in the CDR3. The CDR3 loop reads CASSDSSYEQYV. CDR3 coding DNA: TGTGCCAGCAGCGACAGTTCCTACGAGCAGTACGTC.

V gene TRBV6-5 combines with J gene TRBJ1-6; the D is unclear. The ends were cut back, 8 bases at V and 10 bases at J, with 18 bases in the middle. This CDR3 is built from 14 residues. The germline V gene has CDR1 MNHEY and CDR2 SVGAGI. The CDR3 is CASGPDYSQSPLHF. The CDR3 region has the DNA TGTGCCAGCGGCCCGGACTATTCGCAGTCACCCCTCCACTTT.

This chain uses TRBV5-1 with TRBJ1-2; 7 nucleotides line up with TRBD1. From germline, CDR1 is SGHRS and CDR2 YFSETQ. The V segment lost 4 bases and the J segment 4 bases; nucleotides outside the gene matches: 13. This CDR3 is built from 16 residues. The CDR3 nucleotides read TGCGCCAGCAGCAGCCAAGCCGGGACAGAGAGCTATGGCTACACCTTC. The encoded protein is CASSSQAGTESYGYTF.

The chain uses TRBV5-1 and TRBJ2-5, with a weak D call TRBD1 (6 bases). V was trimmed by 4 bases and J by 2 bases, leaving 15 bases between them. The CDR3 loop spans 15 amino acids. The germline CDR1 and CDR2 sequences are SGHRS and YFSETQ. The CDR3: CASSLGDTGQETQYF. CDR3 nucleotides: TGCGCCAGCAGCCTGGGGGATACAGGGCAAGAGACCCAGTACTTC.

The chain uses TRBV2 and TRBJ2-1; D may be TRBD1 (6 bases). Germline CDR1 SNHLY, CDR2 FYNNEI. V was cut by 8 bases and J by 7 bases, with 15 bases left in between. The CDR3 consists of 13 residues. CDR3 loop: CASVPDSTNEQFF. The CDR3 nucleotides read TGTGCCAGCGTGCCGGACAGCACTAATGAGCAGTTCTTC.

The rearrangement links TRBV11-3 to TRBJ2-1; TRBD2 is a possible D gene (7 bases). The CDR3 is 15 residues long. Germline V gene lookup returns CDR1 SGHNT and CDR2 YENEEA. Trimming stripped 5 bases from V and 2 bases from J, with 13 bases between. The DNA of the CDR3 is TGTGCCAGCAGCCCCCGAGGGGGGGCCTACAATGAGCAGTTCTTC. Protein: CASSPRGGAYNEQFF.

CDR3 residues: CASSQDSSPLHF. CDR3 sequence (DNA): TGTGCCAGCAGCCAAGATTCCTCCCCCCTCCACTTT. This sequence joins TRBV14 and TRBJ1-6; D unresolved. CDR3 length equals 12 residues. V lost 0 bases to trimming and J lost 13 bases, with 7 bases between them. Per the germline V gene, CDR1 is SGHDN and CDR2 is FVKESK. The entire variable domain, with the rest obtained from reference TRBV14 and TRBJ1-6, is as follows: EAGVTQFPSHSVIEKGQTVTLRCDPISGHDNLYWYRRVMGKEIKFLLHFVKESKQDESGMPNNRFLAERTGGTYSTLKVQPAELEDSGVYFCASSQDSSPLHFGNGTRLTVT.

This rearrangement joins TRBV7-2 to TRBJ2-7, with TRBD2 matching over 7 bases. Per germline, CDR1 SGHTA and CDR2 FQGNSA. CDR3 length equals 13 residues. With 8 bases clipped from V and 1 base from J, the junction kept 5 bases outside the gene matches. The chain's CDR3 is CASRPGGSYEQYV. The CDR3 coding sequence is TGTGCCAGCCGCCCCGGGGGGTCCTACGAGCAGTACGTC.

V and J are TRBV9 and TRBJ2-6; no definite D call. Trimming removed 2 bases at V and 0 bases at J, with 3 bases between. The germline CDR1 and CDR2 sequences are SGDLS and YYNGEE. The CDR3 is 14 residues long. CDR3 sequence: CASSVYSGANVLTF. DNA of the CDR3: TGTGCCAGCAGCGTGTACTCTGGGGCCAACGTCCTGACTTTC.

This clone was found a few times. The chain joins TRBV18 to TRBJ1-1; 9 bases line up with TRBD1. Germline V gives CDR1 KGHSH, CDR2 LQKENI. The ends lost 6 bases at V and 1 base at J; junction bases unmatched: 21. The CDR3 length is 20 residues. CDR3 DNA: TGTGCCAGCTCCGACAAGATAGTAACAGGGGGCGGCCCCGGGAACACTGAAGCTTTCTTT. It encodes CASSDKIVTGGGPGNTEAFF.

The chain uses TRBV7-3 and TRBJ2-1, with D possibly being TRBD1 (5 bases). V lost 4 bases and J lost 11, with 12 bases in between. The V gene's germline CDR1 is SGHTA and CDR2 FQGTGA. The CDR3 contains 12 residues. The CDR3 DNA reads TGTGCCAGCAGCTCACAGGAGAAGAAGCAGTTCTTC. Amino acids: CASSSQEKKQFF.

V is TRBV3-1 (or the pseudogene TRBV3-2) and J is TRBJ2-5; 7 nucleotides match TRBD2. Trimming removed 6 bases from V and 1 base from J; junction bases left unmatched: 11. Germline values: CDR1 LGHDT, CDR2 YNNKEL (reference sequence). This CDR3 comprises 16 residues. The CDR3 region has the DNA TGTGCCAGCAGTCTCGGGACTAATGAGATCCAAGAGACCCAGTACTTC. It yields the protein CASSLGTNEIQETQYF.

The chain uses TRBV15 and TRBJ1-5; 8 bases are a match to TRBD1. Trimming took 5 bases from V and 7 from J; bases not matched to a gene: 10. Germline values: CDR1 LNHNV, CDR2 YYDKDF (reference sequence). The CDR3 loop spans 15 amino acids. The CDR3, as DNA: TGTGCCACCAGCGGATTGACAGGGGTTCGCCAGCCCCAGCATTTT. This encodes CATSGLTGVRQPQHF.

This chain joins TRBV13 and TRBJ2-5, with 8 bases fitting TRBD2. The V and J ends lost 1 base and 5 bases, in that order; junction bases with no gene match: 15. The CDR3 is 18 residues long. CDR1 and CDR2 from the germline V gene are PRHDT and FYEKMQ (reference sequence). The CDR3 sequence is CASSLEPVKRGGRETQYF. The DNA of the CDR3 is TGTGCCAGCAGCTTAGAGCCGGTAAAACGGGGGGGCCGGGAGACCCAGTACTTC.

The table lists this clone with a few counts. This rearrangement joins TRBV7-2 to TRBJ2-5, with 9 bases fitting TRBD2. The CDR3 consists of 18 residues. J gave up 4 bases and V 1 base, and 13 bases lay outside the gene matches. The germline V gene encodes CDR1 SGHTA and CDR2 FQGNSA. CDR3 region: CASSLVFSGGGAVETQYF. The CDR3 region has the DNA TGTGCCAGCAGCTTAGTCTTTAGTGGCGGGGGGGCCGTAGAGACCCAGTACTTC.

The genes are TRBV6-5 and TRBJ2-5; 8 bases agree with TRBD1. The CDR3 covers 13 residues. The germline V gene encodes CDR1 MNHEY and CDR2 SVGAGI. V shed 6 bases and J 5 bases; nucleotides not matched to a gene: 5. The CDR3 spells CASSRTGKETQYF. In DNA form, the CDR3 reads TGTGCCAGCAGCCGGACAGGGAAGGAGACCCAGTACTTC.

This clone was seen just once. The V and J genes are TRBV7-3 and TRBJ2-1; the D gene is possibly TRBD2 (5 bases). The CDR3 has 15 amino acids. V was cut by 0 bases and J by 6 bases, with 12 bases left in between. CDR1 is SGHTA and CDR2 is FQGTGA in the germline V gene. The CDR3 bases are TGTGCCAGCAGCTTAACGCCAACTAGAAGCAATGAGCAGTTCTTC. Its translation is CASSLTPTRSNEQFF.

The J gene is TRBJ1-1, the V gene TRBV18; possibly TRBD1 for D (5 bases). The CDR3 totals 15 residues. Trimming stripped 3 bases from V and 4 bases from J, with 15 bases between. Germline lookup yields CDR1 KGHSH and CDR2 LQKENI. The CDR3 bases are TGTGCCAGCTCACCTGACTTGGGAGGGGTCACTGAAGCTTTCTTT. Translation: CASSPDLGGVTEAFF.

The genes are TRBV9 and TRBJ2-1; tentatively, D is TRBD1 or TRBD2 (5 bases each). This CDR3 spans 14 amino acids. Trimming stripped 0 bases from V and 3 bases from J, with 7 bases between. Germline V gene sequence: CDR1 SGDLS, CDR2 YYNGEE. The CDR3 protein is CASSVGGFYNEQFF. As DNA, the CDR3 is TGTGCCAGCAGCGTAGGGGGGTTCTACAATGAGCAGTTCTTC.

The J gene is TRBJ2-3, the V gene TRBV6-1; no definite D call. Germline lookup yields CDR1 MNHNS and CDR2 SASEGT. The V and J ends lost 1 base and 3 bases respectively, with 8 bases between them. The CDR3 loop spans 14 amino acids. The CDR3 sequence is CASSEVRQTDTQYF. The CDR3, as DNA: TGTGCCAGCAGTGAAGTCAGGCAGACAGATACGCAGTATTTT.

J is TRBJ2-1 and V is TRBV19; D remains unclear. Germline V gene sequence: CDR1 LNHDA, CDR2 SQIVND (reference sequence). There are 12 residues in the CDR3. The germline V and J ends were trimmed by 1 base and 15 bases, with 13 bases remaining between them. This CDR3 is CASSIGTLPRFF. DNA of the CDR3: TGTGCCAGTAGTATAGGTACACTCCCTCGGTTCTTC.